A single T cell receptor (beta chain) is shown here with its context. This entry belongs to a study of blood T cell repertoires in COVID-19. About the study: The cDNA or gDNA used as material had been derived from T cells, B-cell-depleted T cells, or PBMCs.

In the authors' workflow: For nucleated cells, counts were estimated from reference gene primer amplification. Assay used: immunoSEQ multiplex PCR; TCRdb lists only in-frame clones, some missing. V, J and clone size reflect that table, while D and trimming were determined from the DNA. The sample contains 270,000 or so clones, 70% to 90% of which appear only once. The CDR3 is 15 residues long. The ends lost 5 bases at V and 5 bases at J; junction bases unmatched: 7. Germline loops: CDR1 LNHDA, CDR2 SQIVND (reference sequence). Cohorts were based on clinical histories the participants reported. The TCR comes from a woman in her forties with acute COVID-19. The chain has TRBV19 and TRBJ2-1; TRBD1 aligns across 9 bases. Sequenced input: PBMCs or T cells enriched from blood (not recorded which). CDR3 in amino acids: CASSPGQGRNNEQFF. The CDR3, as DNA: TGTGCCAGTAGTCCAGGACAGGGGAGGAACAATGAGCAGTTCTTC.